The table lists the clone carrying this TCR beta chain with many counts. To make TCR beta libraries, researchers used iRepertoire HTBI primers and Arm-PCR of CDR3 regions. MiXCR, run by TCRdb on the multiplex PCR reads, gives a single entry per CDR3 protein. The sample gives some 410,000 distinct CDR3 sequences, about 16% of which show up once; around a tenth is in the top ten. This entry comes from a study of regulatory T cells in long-lasting Graves disease. The CDR3 is 11 residues long. V dropped 5 bases and J dropped 8 bases, with 9 bases sitting between them. From germline, CDR1 is MNHNS and CDR2 SASEGT. Stated time point: newly diagnosed GD, antithyroid drugs for less than 3 months. There was RNA extracted from PBMCs, and the TCR library was made from it. The sample was also linked to a second study, of T cells in Graves' hyperthyroidism and ophthalmopathy. That source reports: Researchers ran a first-round RT-PCR on the TCR CDR3 using the HTBI primer set.

This chain links TRBV6-1 with TRBJ1-2; D unclear. The material was peripheral blood mononuclear cells (PBMCs), obtained at new diagnosis, from a patient treated with antithyroid drugs. This receptor was taken from a woman aged 30 to 39 with Graves disease. This CDR3 reads CASSPGWGYTF. The CDR3 bases are TGTGCCAGCAGTCCAGGTTGGGGCTACACCTTC.